These T cell receptor beta chains were read from a single sample in a study of post-analysis software for immune sequencing data. TCRdb analysed the PCR reads with MiXCR anew, one entry per CDR3 protein. The profile shows roughly 800,000 distinct CDR3 sequences, under 70% of them singletons. Sequencing was carried out using blood. These receptors were collected from a girl aged 10 to 17 with multiple sclerosis. Each CDR3 is given with its conserved first and last residue. Each record gives: V gene, D gene, J gene, clone size, CDR3 protein, CDR3 DNA. The D gene is left open where the match is weak. Some rows have no size entry. The others give once, few or many, or a class for an expanded clone.

>TRBV7-3|TRBD1|TRBJ1-1|few
CASSLSGGNTEAFF
TGTGCCAGCAGCTTATCAGGGGGGAACACTGAAGCTTTCTTT
>TRBV5-1|-|TRBJ1-2|once
CASSLWPGYGYTF
TGCGCCAGCAGCTTGTGGCCAGGGTATGGCTACACCTTC
>TRBV7-7|-|TRBJ2-5|few
CASSQGTHQETQYF
TGTGCCAGCAGCCAAGGGACACATCAAGAGACCCAGTACTTC
>TRBV20-1|-|TRBJ1-1|-
CSAPRVQNTEAFF
TGCAGTGCTCCCCGGGTCCAAAACACCGAAGCTTTCTTT
>TRBV5-1|-|TRBJ2-3|-
CASTGSLTDTQYF
TGCGCCAGCACTGGTAGCCTGACAGATACGCAGTATTTT
>TRBV29-1|-|TRBJ1-4|-
CSVGWQHNEKLFF
TGCAGCGTTGGTTGGCAGCACAATGAAAAACTGTTTTTT
>TRBV7-2|TRBD2|TRBJ2-1|-
CASSSEGLAGFRNEQFF
TGTGCCAGCAGCTCGGAGGGACTAGCGGGCTTCCGCAATGAGCAGTTCTTC
>TRBV7-9|-|TRBJ2-7|few
CASSSRRAGYEQYF
TGTGCCAGCAGCAGTCGCAGGGCGGGCTACGAGCAGTACTTC
>TRBV20-1|TRBD1|TRBJ1-1|-
CSAREVGQDEAFF
TGCAGTGCTAGAGAGGTTGGACAGGATGAAGCTTTCTTT
>TRBV9|TRBD2|TRBJ2-7|few
CASSATGTSGPYEQYF
TGTGCCAGCAGCGCAACCGGGACTAGCGGACCTTACGAGCAGTACTTC
>TRBV5-1|-|TRBJ2-3|-
CASSGDMFRTDTQYF
TGCGCCAGCAGCGGGGACATGTTCCGCACAGATACGCAGTATTTT